One and the same sample provided the 27 T cell receptor beta chains below, sequenced in a study of blood T cell repertoires in COVID-19. TCRdb's copy holds only in-frame clones and misses some; the assay was immunoSEQ multiplex PCR. The table lists around 270,000 clones, about 90% of them singletons. The sequenced sample was PBMCs or T cells enriched from blood (not recorded which). Every receptor here comes from a woman aged 35 to 49 who had been exposed to COVID-19.

In the case of this clone: At one end the junction does not follow the germline gene, possibly because of a read error. The chain employs TRBV5-1 and TRBJ1-6, with D possibly TRBD1 on 5 matching bases. The CDR3 has 20 residues. The germline CDR1 and CDR2 sequences are SGHRS and YFSETQ. This CDR3 is CASSLWGLESGLYYNSPLHF. The CDR3 DNA sequence: TGTGCCAGCAGCTTGTGGGGACTCGAATCGGGACTTTACTATAATTCACCCCTCCACTTT.

The V gene is TRBV27, the J gene TRBJ1-1; the match to TRBD1 covers 10 bases. The CDR3 is 15 residues long. Germline CDR1 MNHEY, CDR2 SMNVEV (reference sequence). V was clipped by 6 bases and J by 5 bases; unmatched bases: 9. CDR3 sequence (DNA): TGTGCCAGCAGAGGGACCGGACAGGGGGAAACTGAAGCTTTCTTT. Its translation is CASRGTGQGETEAFF.

The rearrangement uses TRBV18 and TRBJ2-1; weak D call: TRBD2 (6 bases). Trimming shortened V by 0 bases and J by 10 bases, and 10 bases separated the two germline ends. Per the germline V gene, CDR1 is KGHSH and CDR2 is LQKENI. The CDR3 spans 13 residues. The CDR3 region has the DNA TGTGCCAGCTCACCACCTAGCGGCCCAGAGCAGTTCTTC. Amino acids: CASSPPSGPEQFF.

V gene TRBV4-1 combines with J gene TRBJ1-1, with 8 bases aligning to TRBD1. The CDR3 has 16 residues. Looked up from germline, CDR1 is MGHRA and CDR2 is YSYEKL. V dropped 4 bases and J dropped 4; count of bases not matched to a gene: 11. The CDR3 is CASSPIRRQGTTEAFF. CDR3 coding DNA: TGCGCCAGCAGCCCCATTCGAAGACAGGGGACCACTGAAGCTTTCTTT.

The rearrangement uses TRBV7-9 and TRBJ1-6; 9 nucleotides match TRBD1. Germline assignment: CDR1 SEHNR and CDR2 FQNEAQ (reference sequence). Trimming took 5 bases from V and 7 from J; bases not matched to a gene: 6. The CDR3 totals 15 residues. In DNA, the CDR3 is TGTGCCAGCAGCCCGGGACAGGGAAGGAATTCACCCCTCCACTTT. It encodes CASSPGQGRNSPLHF.

V is TRBV6-2 or TRBV6-3 and J is TRBJ1-1; 7 bases are a match to TRBD1. V lost 5 bases to trimming and J lost 5 bases; unmatched junction nucleotides: 5. The CDR3 is 13 residues long. Germline V gene lookup returns CDR1 MNHEY and CDR2 SVGEGT. The CDR3 here is CASSQQGTTEAFF. CDR3 DNA sequence: TGTGCCAGCAGTCAACAGGGGACGACTGAAGCTTTCTTT.

The chain has TRBV6-5 and TRBJ2-7; D may be TRBD1 (6 bases). Germline V gene sequence: CDR1 MNHEY, CDR2 SVGAGI. V lost 7 bases and J 3 bases, leaving 10 bases between the germline ends. This CDR3 is 12 amino acids long. CDR3 DNA: TGTGCCAGCAAGGGGGTTGTCTACGAGCAGTACTTC. Its protein is CASKGVVYEQYF.

This clone has only a few counts. J is TRBJ1-3 and V is TRBV6-4; D uncertain. The CDR3 totals 13 residues. Germline loops: CDR1 MRHNA, CDR2 SNTAGT. Trimming removed 5 bases from V and 3 bases from J, with 8 bases in between. CDR3 amino acids: CASSNGGGNTIYF. The CDR3 nucleotides read TGTGCCAGCAGTAATGGAGGTGGAAACACCATATATTTT.

About this clone itself: A read error may produce the germline difference seen at one junction end. This chain joins TRBV5-8 and TRBJ2-3; a weak D match, TRBD2 (5 bases). Germline CDR1 is SGHTS and CDR2 is YDEGEE. The length of the CDR3 is 13 residues. The CDR3 reads CASSPGSTNTQYF. CDR3 in DNA: TGTGCCAGCAGCCCTGGGAGCACAAATACGCAGTATTTT.

The J gene is TRBJ2-7, the V gene TRBV27; maybe TRBD2 (7 bases). The CDR3 sequence is 19 residues long. Germline V lookup: CDR1 MNHEY, CDR2 SMNVEV (reference sequence). The V end was cut by 0 bases, the J end by 0 bases, with 21 bases between. The chain's CDR3 is CASSLSPRVSRGPSYEQYF. The DNA for the CDR3 is TGTGCCAGCAGTTTATCCCCGCGGGTTTCGCGGGGGCCCTCCTACGAGCAGTACTTC.

The chain links TRBV11-2 to TRBJ2-3; D possibly corresponds to TRBD2 (6 bases). The CDR3 totals 14 residues. With 6 bases removed from V and 10 bases from J, the gap between germline ends came to 20 bases. Germline values: CDR1 SGHAT, CDR2 FQNNGV. CDR3 DNA sequence: TGTGCCAGCAGTCCAGCCGGGGGACTCATGGCGCAGTATTTT. It encodes CASSPAGGLMAQYF.

V and J are TRBV5-8 and TRBJ1-2; the match to TRBD1 covers 7 bases. The germline gives CDR1 SGHTS, CDR2 YDEGEE. This CDR3 is built from 15 residues. J was trimmed by 4 bases and V by 4 bases; bases with no gene match: 10. The CDR3 nucleotides read TGTGCCAGCAGCCCTGACAGGGACTCCGGCTATGGCTACACCTTC. The encoded protein is CASSPDRDSGYGYTF.

V usage is TRBV7-9 and J usage is TRBJ2-1; 10 bases align to TRBD1. The CDR3 runs 18 residues. Germline V gene data show CDR1 as SEHNR and CDR2 as FQNEAQ (reference sequence). Trimming took 6 bases from V and 7 from J; bases not matched to a gene: 18. The CDR3 here is CASRFRRVGTGELNEQFF. CDR3 sequence (DNA): TGTGCCAGCAGATTTCGTCGCGTCGGGACAGGGGAATTGAATGAGCAGTTCTTC.

The V call is TRBV7-6, the J call TRBJ1-3; a possible D gene is TRBD1 (5 bases). The CDR3 is 18 residues long. Deletions cut 1 base from V and 0 bases from J, with 16 bases between. The V gene's germline CDR1 is SGHVS and CDR2 FNYEAQ. For the CDR3, the DNA is TGTGCCAGCAGCTTAGTCCGAACTAACAGGTACTCTGGAAACACCATATATTTT. Protein product: CASSLVRTNRYSGNTIYF. The variable domain in full, with the rest retrieved from reference TRBV7-6 and TRBJ1-3, is GAGVSQSPRYKVTKRGQDVALRCDPISGHVSLYWYRQALGQGPEFLTYFNYEAQQDKSGLPNDRFSAERPEGSISTLTIQRTEQRDSAMYRCASSLVRTNRYSGNTIYFGEGSWLTVV.

V gene TRBV5-1 combines with J gene TRBJ1-2, with TRBD1 matching 7 bases. The CDR3 is made up of 13 amino acids. J gave up 6 bases and V 5 bases, and 7 bases lay outside the gene matches. Germline V gene lookup returns CDR1 SGHRS and CDR2 YFSETQ. In nucleotides, the CDR3 is TGCGCCAGCAGACCCGACAGGGTGGATGGCTACACCTTC. It translates to CASRPDRVDGYTF.

As concerns this clone: An end of the junction differs from the germline gene, which may be a read error. V and J are TRBV5-1 and TRBJ2-2; 11 bases align to TRBD2. The CDR3 is 17 amino acids. Germline V gene lookup returns CDR1 SGHRS and CDR2 YFSETQ. The CDR3 DNA sequence: TGTGCCAGCAGCTTGGGGACTAGCGGTGTGAACACCGGGGAGCTGTTTTTT. Its translation: CASSLGTSGVNTGELFF.

This clone turned up a few times. This chain joins TRBV5-1 and TRBJ1-4; TRBD1 agrees at 10 bases. CDR1 SGHRS and CDR2 YFSETQ come from the germline V gene. The CDR3 is made up of 15 amino acids. The V segment lost 0 bases and the J segment 7 bases; nucleotides outside the gene matches: 3. The CDR3 nucleotides are TGCGCCAGCAGCTTGGGAGGGGACAGGGGTGAAAAACTGTTTTTT. Translation: CASSLGGDRGEKLFF.

Details on this clone: The junction does not match germline at one end; this may be a read error. The gene calls are TRBV7-2 and TRBJ1-3, with 9 bases identical to TRBD1. Germline CDR1 is SGHTA and CDR2 is FQGNSA. The CDR3 has 15 amino acids. The CDR3, as DNA: TGTGCCAGCAGTTTAGGGACAGGGCGGGTAGACACCATATATTTT. Residues: CASSLGTGRVDTIYF.

In DNA, the CDR3 is TGTGCCAGCAGTCCGAACCCGGGACAGGGATTCAATGAGCAGTTCTTC. It translates to CASSPNPGQGFNEQFF. The chain couples TRBV27 to TRBJ2-1; TRBD1 matches 9 bases. V was clipped by 5 bases and J by 6 bases; unmatched bases: 11. CDR3 length: 16 amino acids. The germline V gene has CDR1 MNHEY and CDR2 SMNVEV (reference sequence).

The rearrangement joins TRBV14 to TRBJ1-1; D not resolved. The V and J ends lost 4 bases and 12 bases respectively, with 15 bases between them. The CDR3 contains 12 residues. Germline V gives CDR1 SGHDN, CDR2 FVKESK. This CDR3 is CASSPVALTPFF. The CDR3 DNA follows: TGTGCCAGCAGCCCAGTTGCTCTTACCCCTTTCTTT.

This chain links TRBV11-3 with TRBJ2-7, with TRBD2 matching 8 bases. Per the germline V gene, CDR1 is SGHNT and CDR2 is YENEEA. This CDR3 comprises 15 residues. V dropped 5 bases and J dropped 5; count of bases not matched to a gene: 11. The CDR3 sequence is CASSPGGTAFNEQYV. The DNA of the CDR3 is TGTGCCAGCAGCCCGGGGGGGACTGCCTTTAACGAGCAGTACGTC.

The chain recombines TRBV7-2 with TRBJ1-6; D gene ambiguous. This CDR3 has 16 residues. The germline CDR1 and CDR2 sequences are SGHTA and FQGNSA. The V and J ends lost 2 bases and 7 bases respectively, with 15 bases between them. This chain's CDR3 is CASSLNLGLLNSPLHF. The CDR3 nucleotides are TGTGCCAGCAGCTTAAATTTAGGACTGCTGAATTCACCCCTCCACTTT.

The V and J genes are TRBV30 and TRBJ2-3; maybe TRBD2 (5 bases). This CDR3 comprises 11 residues. Per germline, CDR1 GTSNPN and CDR2 SVGIG (reference sequence). Deletions cut 4 bases from V and 4 bases from J, with 6 bases between. CDR3 protein: CAWTAADTQYF. The CDR3 DNA reads as TGTGCCTGGACAGCGGCAGATACGCAGTATTTT.

This clone has only a few counts. The genes are TRBV6-5 and TRBJ1-1; tentatively, D is TRBD1 (5 bases). In germline, CDR1 is MNHEY, CDR2 SVGAGI. Trimming removed 4 bases from V and 8 bases from J, with 11 bases in between. The CDR3 loop spans 12 amino acids. DNA of the CDR3: TGTGCCAGCAGTTCCCGGTACAGGGAAGCTTTCTTT. Amino acid sequence: CASSSRYREAFF.

This chain links TRBV5-6 with TRBJ2-7; 7 bases are shared with TRBD2. Germline-derived CDR1 and CDR2 are SGHDT and YYEEEE. V lost 5 bases and J lost 5; bases outside the gene matches: 16. This CDR3 spans 16 amino acids. The CDR3 DNA reads TGTGCCAGCAGGGTTGGGCTGGGGAGGGCTGAACACGAGCAGTACGTC. Translated, it gives CASRVGLGRAEHEQYV.

This clone was observed a few times. The chain has TRBV19 and TRBJ2-7; 9 bases map to TRBD2. Germline CDR1 is LNHDA and CDR2 is SQIVND (reference sequence). This CDR3 is built from 16 residues. V shed 3 bases and J 2 bases; nucleotides not matched to a gene: 8. The CDR3 nucleotides read TGTGCCAGTAGTATCGAACTAGCGGGTCCCCCCTACGAGCAGTACGTC. Translating it yields CASSIELAGPPYEQYV.

This chain uses TRBV5-5 with TRBJ2-3; weak D call: TRBD1 (6 bases). The CDR3 is 15 residues long. V shed 3 bases and J shed 1 base, with 12 bases lying between them. Germline-derived CDR1 and CDR2 are SGHKS and YYEKEE (reference sequence). As DNA, the CDR3 is TGTGCCAGCAGCTCAACAGGGACGGGCACAGATACGCAGTATTTT. Protein: CASSSTGTGTDTQYF.